Each of the 32 T cell receptor beta chains below was sequenced from the same sample in a study of control samples from healthy donors and cancer patients. Clones were read by immunoSEQ multiplex PCR, and TCRdb kept only the in-frame ones, dropping some. This sample yields about 120,000 clones, of which around nine tenths are seen a single time; over 2% belongs to the top ten. Sequenced: blood. The receptors here all came from a woman between 70 and 85 years old in good health.

V usage is TRBV19 and J usage is TRBJ2-7, with D perhaps TRBD1 or TRBD2 (7 bases each). Germline lookup yields CDR1 LNHDA and CDR2 SQIVND (reference sequence). Deletions cut 5 bases from V and 4 bases from J, with 18 bases between. The CDR3 length is 15 residues. In DNA form, the CDR3 reads TGTGCCAGTAGTCGGGGGGCAGGGGGAAGGTACGAGCAGTACTTC. Translated, it gives CASSRGAGGRYEQYF.

This chain connects TRBV4-2 to TRBJ1-5, with unresolved D. CDR1 is LGHNA, CDR2 YNFKEQ, per germline. The CDR3 totals 13 residues. Trimming took 4 bases from V and 7 from J, leaving 11 bases between them. The CDR3 protein is CASSPRGKQPQHF. DNA of the CDR3: TGTGCCAGCAGCCCCCGCGGGAAACAGCCCCAGCATTTT.

This chain joins TRBV10-3 and TRBJ1-5; possible D gene TRBD1, 6 bases. Germline-derived CDR1 and CDR2 are ENHRY and SYGVKD. The CDR3 consists of 15 residues. With 1 base removed from V and 5 bases from J, the gap between germline ends came to 12 bases. The CDR3 loop is CAISELAGEYQPQHF. As DNA, the CDR3 is TGTGCCATCAGTGAGTTGGCAGGGGAGTATCAGCCCCAGCATTTT.

This chain links TRBV27 with TRBJ1-2, with no clear D. Germline loops: CDR1 MNHEY, CDR2 SMNVEV (reference sequence). Trimming pared 7 bases from V and 4 bases from J, leaving 13 bases between. The CDR3 sequence is 13 residues long. DNA for the CDR3: TGTGCCAGCAAAAAACCGGGAGTCTATGGCTACACCTTC. Its protein is CASKKPGVYGYTF.

In its sample, this clone was seen a few times. The chain couples TRBV2 to TRBJ1-4, with a possible D match to TRBD1 (5 bases). Germline loops: CDR1 SNHLY, CDR2 FYNNEI. The length of the CDR3 is 15 residues. The V end was cut by 5 bases, the J end by 8 bases, with 18 bases between. This CDR3 reads CASSWGGTLREKLFF. CDR3 bases: TGTGCCAGCAGTTGGGGTGGGACCCTTCGAGAAAAACTGTTTTTT.

This rearrangement joins TRBV3-1 (or the pseudogene TRBV3-2) to TRBJ1-2; 7 bases fit TRBD1. V shed 4 bases and J 0 bases; nucleotides not matched to a gene: 5. The germline gives CDR1 LGHDT, CDR2 YNNKEL (reference sequence). The CDR3 totals 15 residues. CDR3 region: CASSRQGYTNYGYTF. The CDR3 region has the DNA TGTGCCAGCAGCCGACAGGGATATACTAACTATGGCTACACCTTC.

A single count supports this clone. The chain has TRBV7-9 and TRBJ2-7; 9 bases line up with TRBD1. J was trimmed by 6 bases and V by 5 bases; bases with no gene match: 5. The germline gives CDR1 SEHNR, CDR2 FQNEAQ (reference sequence). This CDR3 has 13 amino acids. For the CDR3, the DNA is TGTGCCAGCAGCCCAAACAGGGGGCGCGAGCAGTACTTC. Its protein product is CASSPNRGREQYF.

The rearrangement links TRBV6-1 to TRBJ2-5; 8 bases map to TRBD1. This CDR3 has 17 residues. CDR1 and CDR2 from the germline V gene are MNHNS and SASEGT. V lost 2 bases and J lost 0; bases outside the gene matches: 8. The CDR3 sequence: CASSETAAGGNQETQYF. CDR3 nucleotides: TGTGCCAGCAGTGAAACGGCGGCAGGGGGCAACCAAGAGACCCAGTACTTC.

The chain is built from TRBV25-1 and TRBJ2-3; perhaps TRBD1 as D (5 bases). The CDR3 is made up of 14 amino acids. CDR1 MGHDK and CDR2 SYGVNS come from the germline V gene. Trimming stripped 4 bases from V and 0 bases from J, with 8 bases between. The CDR3 nucleotides are TGTGCCAGCAGTGTGGGGCACAGCACAGATACGCAGTATTTT. Translating gives CASSVGHSTDTQYF.

The table lists this clone with a few counts. This chain connects TRBV7-6 to TRBJ1-1; perhaps TRBD1 as D (5 bases). CDR3 length: 15 amino acids. V lost 1 base, J lost 5 bases, and 14 bases lay in between. Germline-derived CDR1 and CDR2 are SGHVS and FNYEAQ. The CDR3 sequence: CASSLVDSQRTEAFF. CDR3 nucleotide sequence: TGTGCCAGCAGCTTAGTCGACAGCCAGAGGACTGAAGCTTTCTTT.

This clone was observed a handful of times. The chain couples TRBV27 to TRBJ1-6; the match to TRBD1 covers 8 bases. V shed 0 bases and J 10 bases; nucleotides not matched to a gene: 5. The germline V gene encodes CDR1 MNHEY and CDR2 SMNVEV (reference sequence). This CDR3 is 15 amino acids long. The CDR3 DNA is TGTGCCAGCAGTTTATCGGACAGGGTGCGATCACCCCTCCACTTT. Translated: CASSLSDRVRSPLHF.

The chain combines TRBV6-5 with TRBJ1-2, with TRBD1 as a possible D gene (6 bases). This CDR3 contains 13 residues. Germline-derived CDR1 and CDR2 are MNHEY and SVGAGI. The ends were cut back, 5 bases at V and 7 bases at J, with 14 bases in the middle. The CDR3 region has the DNA TGTGCCAGCAGTACGTGGGGGGCCGGTGGCTACACCTTC. This sequence encodes CASSTWGAGGYTF.

A single count supports this clone. This sequence joins TRBV5-1 and TRBJ2-7, with 7 nucleotides matching TRBD1. Germline loops: CDR1 SGHRS, CDR2 YFSETQ. This CDR3 has 14 residues. V was pared by 4 bases and J by 2 bases, with 6 bases of the junction left unmatched. CDR3 in amino acids: CASSNSQGTYEQYF. CDR3 DNA: TGCGCCAGCAGCAACTCACAGGGGACCTACGAGCAGTACTTC.

J is TRBJ2-7 and V is TRBV2; TRBD2 aligns across 8 bases. The germline V gene has CDR1 SNHLY and CDR2 FYNNEI. Losses at the gene ends were 1 base for V and 9 bases for J; bases not matched to a gene: 5. This CDR3 has 13 amino acids. For the CDR3, the DNA is TGTGCCAGCAGTGAAGGTTGGGCGGGGGGGCAGTACTTC. This codes for CASSEGWAGGQYF.

This clone was picked up a small number of times. The chain is built from TRBV10-1 and TRBJ2-1, with D unresolved. Germline CDR1 is WNHNN and CDR2 is SYGVQD (reference sequence). The ends were cut back, 5 bases at V and 0 bases at J, with 11 bases in the middle. CDR3 length: 15 residues. CDR3 amino acids: CASSKSGSSYNEQFF. In DNA form, the CDR3 reads TGCGCCAGCAGTAAATCGGGTAGCTCCTACAATGAGCAGTTCTTC.

The J gene is TRBJ2-7, the V gene TRBV7-2, with 12 bases identical to TRBD2. Germline V gives CDR1 SGHTA, CDR2 FQGNSA. The J segment lost 2 bases and the V segment lost 8 bases, leaving 1 base of the junction unmatched. The CDR3 loop spans 13 amino acids. CDR3 loop: CASRTSGTYEQYF. CDR3 nucleotide sequence: TGTGCCAGCCGGACTAGCGGGACCTACGAGCAGTACTTC.

The chain joins TRBV19 to TRBJ2-3; D remains unclear. The V gene lost 6 bases and the J gene lost 6 bases, with 16 bases spanning the gap. The CDR3 spans 14 residues. Germline V gene lookup returns CDR1 LNHDA and CDR2 SQIVND (reference sequence). This CDR3 is CASSSTRTADTQYF. The CDR3 DNA is TGTGCCAGTAGCTCGACCCGAACCGCCGATACGCAGTATTTT. Complete variable domain (other parts from reference TRBV19 and TRBJ2-3): DGGITQSPKYLFRKEGQNVTLSCEQNLNHDAMYWYRQDPGQGLRLIYYSQIVNDFQKGDIAEGYSVSREKKESFPLTVTSAQKNPTAFYLCASSSTRTADTQYFGPGTRLTVL.

This rearrangement joins TRBV12-3 or TRBV12-4 to TRBJ1-2; tentative D call: TRBD1 (6 bases). The germline V and J ends were trimmed by 7 bases and 4 bases, with 13 bases remaining between them. The CDR3 contains 13 residues. The CDR3 spells CASTTGTPYGYTF. DNA of the CDR3: TGTGCCAGCACCACCGGGACACCCTATGGCTACACCTTC.

V usage is TRBV9 and J usage is TRBJ1-1; maybe TRBD1 (5 bases). Trimming stripped 4 bases from V and 4 bases from J, with 17 bases between. Germline V lookup: CDR1 SGDLS, CDR2 YYNGEE. The CDR3 length is 15 residues. The CDR3 loop reads CASSSSDTGGTEAFF. CDR3 DNA sequence: TGTGCCAGCAGCTCCTCCGACACGGGGGGCACTGAAGCTTTCTTT.

The V gene is TRBV11-3, the J gene TRBJ1-1, with D hard to call. Germline V CDR1 and CDR2: SGHNT, YENEEA. The CDR3 has 12 residues. Deletions cut 5 bases from V and 1 base from J, with 5 bases between. CDR3 coding DNA: TGTGCCAGCAGCCCCACGAACACTGAAGCTTTCTTT. It specifies CASSPTNTEAFF.

This rearrangement joins TRBV5-8 to TRBJ2-5; TRBD1 or TRBD2 may be the D gene (5 bases each). The V end was cut by 1 base, the J end by 13 bases, with 11 bases between. CDR1 SGHTS and CDR2 YDEGEE come from the germline V gene. This CDR3 contains 11 residues. CDR3 nucleotides: TGTGCCAGCAGCTTGACGGGGCCTGGGTACTTC. It is translated as CASSLTGPGYF. Looking up the rest from reference TRBV5-8 and TRBJ2-5 gives the full variable domain: EAGVTQSPTHLIKTRGQQATLRCSPISGHTSVYWYQQALGLGLQFLLWYDEGEERNRGNFPPRFSGRQFPNYSSELNVNALELEDSALYLCASSLTGPGYFGPGTRLLVL.

The chain combines TRBV5-1 with TRBJ2-3, with no clear D. Trimming removed 4 bases at V and 2 bases at J, with 14 bases between. The CDR3 extends over 15 amino acids. Germline V CDR1 and CDR2: SGHRS, YFSETQ. CDR3 in DNA: TGCGCCAGCAGCCCTGTGCAGGTTTTCACAGATACGCAGTATTTT. As protein: CASSPVQVFTDTQYF. Looking up the rest from reference TRBV5-1 and TRBJ2-3 gives the full variable domain: KAGVTQTPRYLIKTRGQQVTLSCSPISGHRSVSWYQQTPGQGLQFLFEYFSETQRNKGNFPGRFSGRQFSNSRSEMNVSTLELGDSALYLCASSPVQVFTDTQYFGPGTRLTVL.

Remarks on this clone: Other DNA sequences in this specimen translate into the identical CDR3. The chain has TRBV7-2 and TRBJ2-1, with 9 bases that match TRBD2. This CDR3 has 15 amino acids. Germline CDR1 and CDR2: SGHTA and FQGNSA. V was clipped by 0 bases and J by 4 bases; unmatched bases: 1. This CDR3 reads CASSLASGGYNEQFF. In DNA, the CDR3 is TGTGCCAGCAGCTTAGCTAGCGGGGGATACAATGAGCAGTTCTTC.

The genes are TRBV6-5 and TRBJ1-4; 8 bases line up with TRBD1. The CDR3 is made up of 15 amino acids. Germline-derived CDR1 and CDR2 are MNHEY and SVGAGI. V lost 5 bases, J lost 4 bases, and 6 bases stayed unmatched. The CDR3 reads CASSPGTGYNEKLFF. CDR3 DNA sequence: TGTGCCAGCAGTCCCGGGACAGGCTATAATGAAAAACTGTTTTTT.

In this sample, this clone turned up once. The genes are TRBV5-8 and TRBJ2-5, with D maybe TRBD1 (5 bases). V gave up 5 bases and J gave up 3 bases, with 11 bases separating them. Germline lookup yields CDR1 SGHTS and CDR2 YDEGEE. The CDR3 has 13 amino acids. CDR3 residues: CASSPDTKETQYF. CDR3 nucleotide sequence: TGTGCCAGCAGTCCGGACACCAAAGAGACCCAGTACTTC.

The chain links TRBV5-1 to TRBJ2-3; D may correspond to TRBD1 or TRBD2 (5 bases each). Trimming took off 2 bases at V and 2 bases at J, with 12 bases between the two ends. From germline, CDR1 is SGHRS and CDR2 YFSETQ. CDR3 length equals 15 residues. CDR3 region: CASSFRGVHTDTQYF. DNA of the CDR3: TGCGCCAGCAGCTTCCGAGGGGTCCACACAGATACGCAGTATTTT.

The chain uses TRBV19 and TRBJ1-6; 7 bases agree with TRBD1. Germline trimming cut 3 bases from V and 7 bases from J; bases unmatched to any gene: 15. CDR1 is LNHDA, CDR2 SQIVND, per germline (reference sequence). The CDR3 is 18 residues long. The CDR3 here is CASSISVGPTGNNSPLHF. For the CDR3, the DNA is TGTGCCAGTAGTATTTCAGTCGGACCGACAGGGAACAATTCACCCCTCCACTTT.

This clone was recorded once. The CDR3, as DNA: TGTGCCAGCAGTTACTGGGGGTCTAATGAAAAACTGTTTTTT. Residues: CASSYWGSNEKLFF. The chain couples TRBV6-5 to TRBJ1-4, with D possibly being TRBD1 (5 bases). Trimming shortened V by 1 base and J by 3 bases, and 6 bases separated the two germline ends. CDR3 length: 14 amino acids. Germline CDR1 reads MNHEY; CDR2 reads SVGAGI.

This clone showed up just once. V is TRBV3-1 (or the pseudogene TRBV3-2) and J is TRBJ2-2; the match to TRBD2 covers 15 bases. The CDR3 runs to 17 residues. In germline, CDR1 is LGHDT, CDR2 YNNKEL (reference sequence). The ends lost 6 bases at V and 6 bases at J; junction bases unmatched: 8. CDR3 sequence: CASRRTSGGAFPGELFF. The CDR3 DNA reads as TGTGCCAGCAGGCGGACTAGCGGGGGGGCCTTCCCCGGGGAGCTGTTTTTT.

This rearrangement joins TRBV12-3 or TRBV12-4 to TRBJ2-1; D call uncertain. With 7 bases removed from V and 1 base from J, the gap between germline ends came to 2 bases. The CDR3 runs 11 residues. CDR3 sequence (DNA): TGTGCCAGCAATTCCTACAATGAGCAGTTCTTC. Translation gives CASNSYNEQFF.

The genes are TRBV19 and TRBJ1-2, with D unclear. The V end lost 7 bases, the J end lost 7 bases, and 19 bases lay between the germline ends. The germline CDR1 and CDR2 sequences are LNHDA and SQIVND (reference sequence). CDR3 length: 14 residues. CDR3 residues: CASTDDRLYGGYTF. The CDR3, as DNA: TGTGCCAGTACCGACGACCGACTTTATGGTGGCTACACCTTC.

J is TRBJ2-7 and V is TRBV5-1, with D uncertain. Trimming took 1 base from V and 0 from J, leaving 11 bases between them. Germline V gene data show CDR1 as SGHRS and CDR2 as YFSETQ. CDR3 length equals 15 residues. The CDR3 coding sequence is TGCGCCAGCAGCTTGATTTCCACCGGCTCCTACGAGCAGTACTTC. Translating gives CASSLISTGSYEQYF.